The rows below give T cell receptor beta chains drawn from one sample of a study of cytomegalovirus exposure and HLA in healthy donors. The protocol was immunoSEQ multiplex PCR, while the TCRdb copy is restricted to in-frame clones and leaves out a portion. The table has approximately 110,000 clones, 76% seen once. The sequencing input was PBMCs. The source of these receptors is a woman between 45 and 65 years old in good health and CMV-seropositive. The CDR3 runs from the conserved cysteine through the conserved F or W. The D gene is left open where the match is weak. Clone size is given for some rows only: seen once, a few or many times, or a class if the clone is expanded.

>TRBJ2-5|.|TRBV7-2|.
CASSPGQQETQYF
TGTGCCAGCAGCCCAGGACAGCAAGAGACCCAGTACTTC
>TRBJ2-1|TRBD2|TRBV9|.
CASGILAGGDNEQFF
TGTGCCAGCGGTATACTAGCGGGGGGTGACAATGAGCAGTTCTTC
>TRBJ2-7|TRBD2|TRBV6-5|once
CASSYSSSGRGYEQYF
TGTGCCAGCAGTTACTCCTCTAGCGGGAGAGGTTACGAGCAGTACTTC
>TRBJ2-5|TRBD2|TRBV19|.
CASSFPAGGQETQYF
TGTGCCAGTAGTTTCCCAGCGGGGGGACAAGAGACCCAGTACTTC
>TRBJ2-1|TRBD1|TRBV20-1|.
CSARTGGEQFF
TGCAGTGCTAGGACAGGGGGTGAGCAGTTCTTC
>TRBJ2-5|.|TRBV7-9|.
CASSPPGGVETQYF
TGTGCCAGCAGCCCCCCAGGCGGGGTAGAGACCCAGTACTTC
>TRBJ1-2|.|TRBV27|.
CASSLREGLGGNYGYTF
TGTGCCAGCAGTTTGCGGGAGGGGTTGGGAGGTAACTATGGCTACACCTTC
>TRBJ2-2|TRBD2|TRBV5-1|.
CASSETSGRAGTGELFF
TGCGCCAGCAGTGAGACTAGCGGGAGGGCCGGGACCGGGGAGCTGTTTTTT
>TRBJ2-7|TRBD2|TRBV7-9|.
CASSYSSGRVDEQYF
TGTGCCAGCAGCTACAGTAGCGGGAGAGTTGACGAGCAGTACTTC
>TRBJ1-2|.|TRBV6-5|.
CASSYVRGGYTF
TGTGCCAGCAGTTACGTACGAGGTGGCTACACCTTC
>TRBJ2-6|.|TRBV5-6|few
CASSSPSSGANVLTF
TGTGCCAGCAGCTCCCCGAGCTCTGGGGCCAACGTCCTGACTTTC
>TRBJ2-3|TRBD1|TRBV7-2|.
CASSFTGGASSTDTQYF
TGTGCCAGCAGCTTCACAGGGGGCGCCTCTAGCACAGATACGCAGTATTTT
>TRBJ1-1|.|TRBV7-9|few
CSSSSVVNTEAFF
TGTTCCAGCAGTAGTGTGGTGAACACTGAAGCTTTCTTT
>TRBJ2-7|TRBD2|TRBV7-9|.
CASSLAAGGLYEQYF
TGTGCCAGCAGCTTAGCGGCGGGAGGGCTCTACGAGCAGTACTTC
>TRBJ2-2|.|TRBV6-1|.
CASSEDWNTGELFF
TGTGCCAGCAGTGAAGACTGGAACACCGGGGAGCTGTTTTTT
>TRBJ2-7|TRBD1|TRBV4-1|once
CASSQTGVSYEQYF
TGCGCCAGCAGCCAAACAGGGGTCTCTTACGAGCAGTACTTC
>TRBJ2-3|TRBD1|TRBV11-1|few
CASSPLGTATDTQYF
TGTGCCAGCAGCCCTCTCGGGACAGCCACAGATACGCAGTATTTT
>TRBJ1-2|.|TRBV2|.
CASVGDTTNYGYTF
TGTGCCAGCGTAGGGGACACAACTAACTATGGCTACACCTTC
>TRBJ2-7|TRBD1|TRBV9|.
CASSFRQGGDEQYF
TGTGCCAGCAGCTTTAGACAGGGGGGCGACGAGCAGTACTTC
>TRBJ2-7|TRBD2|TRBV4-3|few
CASSPGLAEYEQYF
TGCGCCAGCAGCCCCGGACTAGCGGAATACGAGCAGTACTTC
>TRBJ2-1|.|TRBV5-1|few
CASSWDTGPIFF
TGCGCCAGCAGCTGGGACACGGGGCCGATCTTCTTC
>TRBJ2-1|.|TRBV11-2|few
CASSSTRGGSYNEQFF
TGTGCCAGCAGCTCCACTAGGGGAGGCTCCTACAATGAGCAGTTCTTC
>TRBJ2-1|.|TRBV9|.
CASSRLAPFGNEQFF
TGTGCCAGCAGCAGATTAGCGCCTTTCGGAAATGAGCAGTTCTTC
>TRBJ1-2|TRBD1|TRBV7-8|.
CASSSRDRGNYGYTF
TGTGCCAGCAGCTCCCGGGACAGGGGGAACTATGGCTACACCTTC
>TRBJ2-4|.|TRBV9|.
CASSVGGVVGVQNSQYF
TGTGCCAGCAGCGTAGGTGGAGTAGTAGGGGTCCAAAACAGTCAGTACTTC
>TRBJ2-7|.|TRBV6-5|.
CASSYGGAGATYEQYF
TGTGCCAGCAGTTATGGTGGTGCGGGGGCGACGTACGAGCAGTACTTC
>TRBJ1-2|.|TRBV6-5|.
CASSPGEGRYGYTF
TGTGCCAGCAGTCCAGGGGAGGGAAGATATGGCTACACCTTC
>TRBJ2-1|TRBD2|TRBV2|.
CASSGASGGPWGEQFF
TGTGCCAGCAGTGGGGCTAGCGGGGGGCCTTGGGGTGAGCAGTTCTTC
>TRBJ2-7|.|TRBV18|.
CASSPDSYEQYF
TGTGCCAGCTCACCGGACTCGTACGAGCAGTACTTC
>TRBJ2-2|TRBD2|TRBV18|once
CASSPSRGDTGELFF
TGTGCCAGCTCACCCTCCCGGGGGGACACCGGGGAGCTGTTTTTT
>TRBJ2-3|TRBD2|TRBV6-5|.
CASSQPGLATDTQYF
TGTGCCAGCAGTCAGCCGGGACTAGCAACAGATACGCAGTATTTT
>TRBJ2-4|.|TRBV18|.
CASSPRQGGDKNSQYF
TGTGCCAGCTCACCACGACAGGGAGGAGACAAAAACAGTCAGTACTTC
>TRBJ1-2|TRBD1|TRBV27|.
CASSLSGTGRYGYTF
TGTGCCAGCAGTTTATCCGGGACAGGGCGGTATGGCTACACCTTC
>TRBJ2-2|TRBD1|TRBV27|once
CASSSRRTGVTGELFF
TGTGCCAGCAGTTCTCGGAGGACAGGGGTCACCGGGGAGCTGTTTTTT
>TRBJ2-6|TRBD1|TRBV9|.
CASSVVGTGVGANVLTF
TGTGCCAGCAGCGTAGTAGGGACAGGGGTTGGGGCCAACGTCCTGACTTTC
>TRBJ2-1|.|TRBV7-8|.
CASSLAQGSSYNEQFF
TGTGCCAGCAGCTTAGCGCAGGGTAGCTCCTACAATGAGCAGTTCTTC
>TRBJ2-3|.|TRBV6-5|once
CASSLRTGTQYF
TGTGCCAGCAGCTTACGTACGGGTACGCAGTATTTT
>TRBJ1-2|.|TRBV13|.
CASSLEGQGGGYTF
TGTGCCAGCAGCTTAGAGGGGCAGGGAGGAGGCTACACCTTC
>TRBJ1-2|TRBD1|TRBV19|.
CASTSGQVIGYGYTF
TGTGCCAGTACCTCTGGACAGGTCATAGGGTATGGCTACACCTTC
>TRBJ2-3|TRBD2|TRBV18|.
CASSSQNGGSDTQYF
TGTGCCAGCTCATCACAAAACGGGGGGTCGGATACGCAGTATTTT
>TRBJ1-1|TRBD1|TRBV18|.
CASSFTGGDEAFF
TGTGCCAGCTCATTCACAGGGGGAGATGAAGCTTTCTTT
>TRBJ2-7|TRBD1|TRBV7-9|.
CASSDLLGQDSYEQYF
TGTGCCAGCAGCGACCTCCTGGGACAGGACTCCTACGAGCAGTACTTC
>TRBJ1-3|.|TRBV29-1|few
CSVEAGAGNTIYF
TGCAGCGTTGAGGCAGGGGCTGGAAACACCATATATTTT
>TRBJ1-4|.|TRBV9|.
CASSPLQGQNEKLFF
TGTGCCAGCAGCCCCTTACAGGGCCAGAATGAAAAACTGTTTTTT
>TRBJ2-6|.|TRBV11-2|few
CASSRRRSGANVLTF
TGTGCCAGCAGCCGAAGGAGGAGTGGGGCCAACGTCCTGACTTTC
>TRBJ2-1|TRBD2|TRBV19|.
CASTTLSGGPINEQFF
TGTGCCAGCACTACTCTTAGCGGGGGCCCCATCAATGAGCAGTTCTTC
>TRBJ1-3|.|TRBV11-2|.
CASSVSDSSGNTIYF
TGTGCCAGCAGCGTTTCGGACAGTTCAGGAAACACCATATATTTT
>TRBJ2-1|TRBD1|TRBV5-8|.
CASSRGDRGNTEQFF
TGTGCCAGCAGTAGGGGGGACAGGGGGAACACCGAGCAGTTCTTC
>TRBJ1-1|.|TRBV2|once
CASSDPRGMNTEAFF
TGTGCCAGCAGTGATCCCAGGGGAATGAACACTGAAGCTTTCTTT
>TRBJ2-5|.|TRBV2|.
CASRNRDWGETQYF
TGTGCCAGCAGAAATAGGGACTGGGGGGAGACCCAGTACTTC
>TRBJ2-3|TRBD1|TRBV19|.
CATSSGTGGWSTDTQYF
TGTGCCACCTCCTCCGGGACAGGGGGTTGGAGCACAGATACGCAGTATTTT
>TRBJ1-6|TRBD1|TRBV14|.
CASSRLDRDASPLHF
TGTGCCAGCAGCCGCCTCGACAGGGACGCTTCACCCCTCCACTTT
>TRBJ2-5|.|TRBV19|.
CASSSGSGNQETQYF
TGTGCCAGTAGTTCGGGTTCCGGGAACCAAGAGACCCAGTACTTC
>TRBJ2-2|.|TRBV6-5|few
CASSYSADPGELFF
TGTGCCAGCAGTTACTCGGCAGATCCCGGGGAGCTGTTTTTT
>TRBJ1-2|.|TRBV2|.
CAGARPGGDYGYTF
TGTGCCGGGGCCCGTCCGGGGGGCGACTATGGCTACACCTTC
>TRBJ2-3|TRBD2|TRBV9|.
CASSFTSGGAGHTQYF
TGTGCCAGCAGCTTCACTAGCGGGGGGGCGGGGCATACGCAGTATTTT
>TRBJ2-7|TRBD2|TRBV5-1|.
CASSFGGGPLEQYF
TGCGCCAGCAGCTTTGGGGGAGGGCCGCTGGAGCAGTACTTC
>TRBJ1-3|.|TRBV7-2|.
CASSAGSSGNTIYF
TGTGCCAGCAGCGCCGGGAGCTCTGGAAACACCATATATTTT